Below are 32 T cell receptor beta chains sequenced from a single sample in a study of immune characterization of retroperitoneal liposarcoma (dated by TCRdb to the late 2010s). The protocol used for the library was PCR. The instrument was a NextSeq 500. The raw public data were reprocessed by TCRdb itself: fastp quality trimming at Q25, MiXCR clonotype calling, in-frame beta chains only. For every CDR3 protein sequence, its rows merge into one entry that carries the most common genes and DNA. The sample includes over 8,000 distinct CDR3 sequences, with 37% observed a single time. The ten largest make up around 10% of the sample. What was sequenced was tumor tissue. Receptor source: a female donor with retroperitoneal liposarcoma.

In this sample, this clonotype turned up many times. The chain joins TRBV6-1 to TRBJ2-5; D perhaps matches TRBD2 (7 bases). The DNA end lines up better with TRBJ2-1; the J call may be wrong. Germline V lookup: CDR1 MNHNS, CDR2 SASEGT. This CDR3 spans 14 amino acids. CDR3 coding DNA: TGTGCCAGCAGAGAGGGGGGGTTAGAGGACGAGCAGTTCTTC. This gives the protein CASREGGLEDEQFF.

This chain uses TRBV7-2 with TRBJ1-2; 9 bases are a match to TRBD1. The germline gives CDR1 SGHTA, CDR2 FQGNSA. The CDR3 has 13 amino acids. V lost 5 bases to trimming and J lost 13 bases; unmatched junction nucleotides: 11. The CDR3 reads CASSHRDRAPVTF. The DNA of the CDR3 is TGTGCCAGCAGCCATCGGGACAGGGCGCCGGTCACCTTC.

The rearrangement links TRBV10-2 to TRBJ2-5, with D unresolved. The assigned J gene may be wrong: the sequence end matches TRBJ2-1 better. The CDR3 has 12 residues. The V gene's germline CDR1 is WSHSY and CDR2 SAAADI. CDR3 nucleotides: TGCGCCAGCAGCTCATTCAACAATGAGCAGTTCTTC. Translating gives CASSSFNNEQFF.

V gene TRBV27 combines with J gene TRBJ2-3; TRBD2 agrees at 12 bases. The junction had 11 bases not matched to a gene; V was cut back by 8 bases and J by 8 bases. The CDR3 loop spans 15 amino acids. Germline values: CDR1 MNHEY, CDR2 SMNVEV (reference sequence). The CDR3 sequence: CASRDFSSGRVTQYF. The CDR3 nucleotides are TGTGCCAGCCGCGACTTCTCTAGCGGGAGGGTTACGCAGTATTTT.

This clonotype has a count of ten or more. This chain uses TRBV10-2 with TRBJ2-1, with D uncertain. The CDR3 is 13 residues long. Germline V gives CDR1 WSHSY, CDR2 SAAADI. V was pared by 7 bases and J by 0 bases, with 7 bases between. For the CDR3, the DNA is TGCGCCAGCATGGCTGGCTCCTACAATGAGCAGTTCTTC. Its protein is CASMAGSYNEQFF.

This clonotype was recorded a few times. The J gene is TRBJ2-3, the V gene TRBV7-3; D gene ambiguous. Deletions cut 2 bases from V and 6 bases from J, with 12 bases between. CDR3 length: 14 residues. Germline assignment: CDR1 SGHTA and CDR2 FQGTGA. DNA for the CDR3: TGTGCCAGCAGCTTATCGGGCCGGGCGGATACGCAGTATTTT. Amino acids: CASSLSGRADTQYF.

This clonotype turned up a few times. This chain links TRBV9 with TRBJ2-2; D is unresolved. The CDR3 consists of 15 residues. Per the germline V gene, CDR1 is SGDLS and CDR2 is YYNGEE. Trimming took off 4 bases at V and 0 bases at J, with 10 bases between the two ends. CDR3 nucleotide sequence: TGTGCCAGCAGCCCCCGACCCCCGAACACCGGGGAGCTGTTTTTT. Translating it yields CASSPRPPNTGELFF.

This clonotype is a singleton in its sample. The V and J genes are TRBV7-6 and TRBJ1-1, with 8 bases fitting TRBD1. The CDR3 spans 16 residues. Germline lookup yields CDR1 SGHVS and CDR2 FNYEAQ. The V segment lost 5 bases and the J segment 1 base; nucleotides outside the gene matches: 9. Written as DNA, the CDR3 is TGTGCCAGCAGCCCCCGGACAGGGCGCAGGAACACTGAAGCTTTCTTT. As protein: CASSPRTGRRNTEAFF.

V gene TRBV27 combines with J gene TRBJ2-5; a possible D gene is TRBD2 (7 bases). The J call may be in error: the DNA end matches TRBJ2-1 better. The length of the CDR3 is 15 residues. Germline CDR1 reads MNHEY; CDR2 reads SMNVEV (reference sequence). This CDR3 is CASRTGSGRGGEQFF. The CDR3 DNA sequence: TGTGCCAGCCGGACGGGTAGCGGAAGGGGGGGTGAGCAGTTCTTC.

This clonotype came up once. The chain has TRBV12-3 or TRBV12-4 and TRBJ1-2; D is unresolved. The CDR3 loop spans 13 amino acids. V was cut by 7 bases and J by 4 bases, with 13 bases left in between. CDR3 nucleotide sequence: TGTGCCAGCATTGCGCGATCAGGCTATGGCTACACCTTC. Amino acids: CASIARSGYGYTF.

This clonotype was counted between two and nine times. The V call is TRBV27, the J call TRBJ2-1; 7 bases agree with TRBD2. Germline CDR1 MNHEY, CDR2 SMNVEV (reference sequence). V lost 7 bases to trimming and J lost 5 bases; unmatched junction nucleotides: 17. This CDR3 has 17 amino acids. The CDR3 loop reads CASKPLWASGSNNEQFF. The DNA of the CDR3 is TGTGCCAGCAAGCCCCTGTGGGCTAGCGGATCAAACAATGAGCAGTTCTTC.

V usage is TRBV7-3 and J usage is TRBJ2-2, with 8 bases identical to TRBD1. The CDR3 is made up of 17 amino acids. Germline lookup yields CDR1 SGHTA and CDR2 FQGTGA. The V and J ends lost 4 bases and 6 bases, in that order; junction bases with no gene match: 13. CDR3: CASSSGQGAGRAGELFF. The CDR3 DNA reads TGTGCCAGCAGCTCTGGACAGGGAGCGGGTCGGGCCGGGGAGCTGTTTTTT.

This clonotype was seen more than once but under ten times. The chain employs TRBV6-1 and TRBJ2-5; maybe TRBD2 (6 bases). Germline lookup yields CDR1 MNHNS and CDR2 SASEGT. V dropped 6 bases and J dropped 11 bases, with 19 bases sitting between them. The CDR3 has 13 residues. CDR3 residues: CASRVPYTGEQYF. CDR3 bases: TGTGCCAGCAGAGTGCCCTACACGGGGGAGCAGTACTTC.

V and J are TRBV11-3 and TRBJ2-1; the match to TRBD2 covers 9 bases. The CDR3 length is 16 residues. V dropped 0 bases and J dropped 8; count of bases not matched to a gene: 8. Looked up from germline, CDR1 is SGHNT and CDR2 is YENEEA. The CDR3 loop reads CASSLELAGDGDEQFF. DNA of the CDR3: TGTGCCAGCAGCTTAGAATTAGCGGGAGACGGCGATGAGCAGTTCTTC.

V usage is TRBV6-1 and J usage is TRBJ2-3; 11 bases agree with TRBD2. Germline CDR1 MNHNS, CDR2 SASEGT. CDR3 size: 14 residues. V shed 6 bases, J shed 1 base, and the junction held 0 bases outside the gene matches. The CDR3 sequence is CASRLAGGTDTQYF. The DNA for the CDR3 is TGTGCCAGCAGACTAGCGGGAGGCACAGATACGCAGTATTTT.

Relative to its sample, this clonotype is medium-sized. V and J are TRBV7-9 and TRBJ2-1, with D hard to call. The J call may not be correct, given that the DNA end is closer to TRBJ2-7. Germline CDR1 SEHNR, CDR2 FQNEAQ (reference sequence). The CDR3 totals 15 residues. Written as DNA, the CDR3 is TGTGCCAGCAGCTTCCCGGGTTACAGTACCTACGAGCAGTACTTC. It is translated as CASSFPGYSTYEQYF.

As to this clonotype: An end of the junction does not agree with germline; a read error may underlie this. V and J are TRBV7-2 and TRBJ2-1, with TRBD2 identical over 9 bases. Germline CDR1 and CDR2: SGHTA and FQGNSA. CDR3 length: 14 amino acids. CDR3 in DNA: TGTGCCAGCAGCTTTAGCGGGGGATGCTACGAGCAGATCTTC. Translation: CASSFSGGCYEQIF.

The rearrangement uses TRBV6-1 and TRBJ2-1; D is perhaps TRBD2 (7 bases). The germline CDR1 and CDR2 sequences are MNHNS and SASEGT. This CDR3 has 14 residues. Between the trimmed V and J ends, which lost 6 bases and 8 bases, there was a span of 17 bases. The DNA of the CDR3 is TGTGCCAGCAGAGACACAGGGAGGGGGGATGAGCAGTTCTTC. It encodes CASRDTGRGDEQFF.

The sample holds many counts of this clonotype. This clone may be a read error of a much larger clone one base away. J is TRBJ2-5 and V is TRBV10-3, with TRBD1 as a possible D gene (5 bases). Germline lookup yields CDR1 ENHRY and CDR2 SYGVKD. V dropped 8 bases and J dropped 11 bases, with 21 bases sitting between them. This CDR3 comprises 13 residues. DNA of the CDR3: TGTGCCATCCGAGCGTCCACGGACAATGAGCAGTACTTC. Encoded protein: CAIRASTDNEQYF.

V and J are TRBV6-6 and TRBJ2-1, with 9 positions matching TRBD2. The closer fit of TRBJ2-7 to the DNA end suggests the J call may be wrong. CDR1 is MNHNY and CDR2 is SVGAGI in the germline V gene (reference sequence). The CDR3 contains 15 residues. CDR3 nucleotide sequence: TGTGCCAGCAGTTACCTGGCGGGGGGGGTGCACGAGCAGTACTTC. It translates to CASSYLAGGVHEQYF.

The CDR3 is CASSQLAGGSDTQYF. The CDR3 DNA is TGTGCCAGCAGCCAACTAGCGGGGGGGTCAGATACGCAGTATTTT. The rearrangement joins TRBV12-3 or TRBV12-4 to TRBJ2-3; 13 bases line up with TRBD2. After removal of 6 bases from V and 4 bases from J, the junction contained 4 bases not matched to a gene. CDR3 length: 15 amino acids.

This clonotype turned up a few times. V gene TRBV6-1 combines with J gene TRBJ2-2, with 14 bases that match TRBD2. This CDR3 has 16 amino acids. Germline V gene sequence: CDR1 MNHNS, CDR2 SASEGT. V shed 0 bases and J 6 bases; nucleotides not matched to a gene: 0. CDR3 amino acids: CASSEAGLAGAGELFF. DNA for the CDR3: TGTGCCAGCAGTGAAGCGGGACTAGCGGGAGCCGGGGAGCTGTTTTTT.

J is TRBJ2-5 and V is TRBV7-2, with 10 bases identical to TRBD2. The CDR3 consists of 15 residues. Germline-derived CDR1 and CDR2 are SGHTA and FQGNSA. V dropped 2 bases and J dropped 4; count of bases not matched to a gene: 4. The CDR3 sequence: CASSLYPSGRETQYF. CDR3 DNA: TGTGCCAGCAGCTTATACCCTAGCGGGAGAGAGACCCAGTACTTC.

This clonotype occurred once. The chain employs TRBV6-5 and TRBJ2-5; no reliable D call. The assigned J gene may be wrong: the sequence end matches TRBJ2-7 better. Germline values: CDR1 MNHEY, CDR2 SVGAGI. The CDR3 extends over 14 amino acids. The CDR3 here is CASSYRGEAYEQYF. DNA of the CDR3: TGTGCCAGCAGTTATCGTGGTGAGGCCTACGAGCAGTACTTC.

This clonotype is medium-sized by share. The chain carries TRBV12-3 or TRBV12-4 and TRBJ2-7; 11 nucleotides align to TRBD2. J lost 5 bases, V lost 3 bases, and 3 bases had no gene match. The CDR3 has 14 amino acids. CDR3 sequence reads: CASSFGSGGDEQYF. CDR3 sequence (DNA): TGTGCCAGCAGTTTTGGTAGCGGGGGGGACGAGCAGTACTTC.

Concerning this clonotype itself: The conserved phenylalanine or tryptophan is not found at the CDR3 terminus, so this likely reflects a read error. The CDR3 sequence: CASTEGQPKEQYV. The CDR3, as DNA: TGTGCCAGCACCGAGGGACAACCTAAGGAGCAGTACGTC. V and J are TRBV6-2 or TRBV6-3 and TRBJ2-5; a possible D gene is TRBD1 (6 bases). The V end was cut by 7 bases, the J end by 11 bases, with 20 bases between. Germline lookup yields CDR1 MNHEY and CDR2 SVGEGT. The CDR3 is made up of 13 amino acids.

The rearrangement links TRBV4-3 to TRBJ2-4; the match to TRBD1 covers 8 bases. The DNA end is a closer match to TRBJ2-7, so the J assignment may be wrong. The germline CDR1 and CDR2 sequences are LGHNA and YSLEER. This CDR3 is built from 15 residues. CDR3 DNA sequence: TGCGCCAGCAGCCAAGACAGGGGGCTATACTACGAGCAGTACTTC. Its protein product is CASSQDRGLYYEQYF.

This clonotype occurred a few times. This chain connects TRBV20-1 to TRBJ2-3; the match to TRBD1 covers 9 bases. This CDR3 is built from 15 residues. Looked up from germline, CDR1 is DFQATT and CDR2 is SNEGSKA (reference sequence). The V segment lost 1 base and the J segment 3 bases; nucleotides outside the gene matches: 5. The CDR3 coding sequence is TGCAGTGCTAGAGGGTGGGACAGGGATACAGATACGCAGTATTTT. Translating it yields CSARGWDRDTDTQYF.

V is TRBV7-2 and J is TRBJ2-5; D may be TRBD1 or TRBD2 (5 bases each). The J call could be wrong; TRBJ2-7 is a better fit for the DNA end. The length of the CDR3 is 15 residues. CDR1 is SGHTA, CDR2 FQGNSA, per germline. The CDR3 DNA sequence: TGTGCCAGCAGCGAGGGGCTCCCCGCGCCCTACGAGCAGTACTTC. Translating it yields CASSEGLPAPYEQYF.

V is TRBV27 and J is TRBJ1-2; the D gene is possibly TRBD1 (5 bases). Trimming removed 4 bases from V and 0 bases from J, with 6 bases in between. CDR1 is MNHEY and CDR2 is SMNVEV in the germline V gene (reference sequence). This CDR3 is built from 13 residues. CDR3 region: CASSSGPNYGYTF. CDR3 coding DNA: TGTGCCAGCAGTTCGGGACCTAACTATGGCTACACCTTC.

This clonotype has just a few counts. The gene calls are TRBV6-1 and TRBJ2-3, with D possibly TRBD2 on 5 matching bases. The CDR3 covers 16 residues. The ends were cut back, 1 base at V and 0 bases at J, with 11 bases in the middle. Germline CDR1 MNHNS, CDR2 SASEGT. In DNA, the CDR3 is TGTGCCAGCAGTGAAGTCGGCGGGTATAGCACAGATACGCAGTATTTT. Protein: CASSEVGGYSTDTQYF.

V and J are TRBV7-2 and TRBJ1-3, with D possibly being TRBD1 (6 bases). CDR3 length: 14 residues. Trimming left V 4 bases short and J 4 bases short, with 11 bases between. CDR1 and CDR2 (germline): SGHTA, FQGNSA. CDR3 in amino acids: CASSSRTGGNTIYF. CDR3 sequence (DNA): TGTGCCAGCAGCTCCCGAACAGGGGGAAACACCATATATTTT. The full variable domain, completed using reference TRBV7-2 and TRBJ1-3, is GAGVSQSPSNKVTEKGKDVELRCDPISGHTALYWYRQSLGQGLEFLIYFQGNSAPDKSGLPSDRFSAERTGGSVSTLTIQRTQQEDSAVYLCASSSRTGGNTIYFGEGSWLTVV.